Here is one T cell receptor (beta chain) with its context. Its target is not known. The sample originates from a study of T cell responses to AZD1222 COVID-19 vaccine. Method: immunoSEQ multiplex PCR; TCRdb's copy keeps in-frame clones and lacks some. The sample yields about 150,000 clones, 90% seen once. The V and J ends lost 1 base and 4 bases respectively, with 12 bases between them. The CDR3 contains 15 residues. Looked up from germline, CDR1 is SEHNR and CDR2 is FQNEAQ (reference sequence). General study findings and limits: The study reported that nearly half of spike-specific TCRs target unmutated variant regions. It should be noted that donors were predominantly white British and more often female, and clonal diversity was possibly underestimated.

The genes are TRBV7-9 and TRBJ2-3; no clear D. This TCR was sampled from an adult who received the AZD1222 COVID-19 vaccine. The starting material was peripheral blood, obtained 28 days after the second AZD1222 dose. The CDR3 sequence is CASSLVVQTPDTQYF. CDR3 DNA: TGTGCCAGCAGCTTAGTAGTACAGACCCCAGATACGCAGTATTTT.